The clone carrying this TCR beta chain has only a few counts. Its antigen is still unknown. Deletions cut 2 bases from V and 6 bases from J, with 14 bases between. The germline gives CDR1 SGHRS, CDR2 YFSETQ. The CDR3 has 14 amino acids. The assay was carried out at the deep level. Here immunoSEQ multiplex PCR was the method, and the copy in TCRdb shows in-frame clones only, minus some. The sample shows about 770,000 clones, 55% to 80% of them seen only once. This specimen belongs to a study of shared clonotypes between healthy human individuals. Notes on the study in general: Only blood was sampled, and tissue TCR repertoires likely differ from blood ones.

The V call is TRBV5-1, the J call TRBJ1-1; D gene ambiguous. The TCR was taken from a woman in her 30s in good health. The sequencing input was memory CD4+ T cells sorted from blood. Subset defined: CD45RA-negative fraction. The CDR3 is CASSLMGNGAEAFF. The CDR3 DNA sequence: TGCGCCAGCAGCTTAATGGGGAACGGGGCTGAAGCTTTCTTT.